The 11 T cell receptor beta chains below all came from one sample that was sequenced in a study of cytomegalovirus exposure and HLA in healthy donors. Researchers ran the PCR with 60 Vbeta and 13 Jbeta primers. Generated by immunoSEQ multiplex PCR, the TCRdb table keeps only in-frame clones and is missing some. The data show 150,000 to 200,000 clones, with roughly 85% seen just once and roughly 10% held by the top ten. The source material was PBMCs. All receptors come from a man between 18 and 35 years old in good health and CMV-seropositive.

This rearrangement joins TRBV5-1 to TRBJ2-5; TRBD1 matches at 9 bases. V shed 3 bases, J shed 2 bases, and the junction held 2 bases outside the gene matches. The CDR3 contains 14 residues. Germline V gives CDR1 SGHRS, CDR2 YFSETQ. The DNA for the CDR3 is TGCGCCAGCAGCTGGGGGACAGGGCAAGAGACCCAGTACTTC. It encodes CASSWGTGQETQYF.

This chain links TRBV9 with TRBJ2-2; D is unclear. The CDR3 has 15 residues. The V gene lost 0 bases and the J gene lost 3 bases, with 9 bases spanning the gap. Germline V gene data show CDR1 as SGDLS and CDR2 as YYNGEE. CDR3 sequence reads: CASSVAMRDTGELFF. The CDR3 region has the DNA TGTGCCAGCAGCGTAGCTATGCGAGACACCGGGGAGCTGTTTTTT.

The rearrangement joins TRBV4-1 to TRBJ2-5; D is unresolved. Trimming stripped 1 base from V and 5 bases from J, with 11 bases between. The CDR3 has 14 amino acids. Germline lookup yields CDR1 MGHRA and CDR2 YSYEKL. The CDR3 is CASSQGTASETQYF. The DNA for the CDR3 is TGCGCCAGCAGCCAAGGCACTGCATCTGAGACCCAGTACTTC.

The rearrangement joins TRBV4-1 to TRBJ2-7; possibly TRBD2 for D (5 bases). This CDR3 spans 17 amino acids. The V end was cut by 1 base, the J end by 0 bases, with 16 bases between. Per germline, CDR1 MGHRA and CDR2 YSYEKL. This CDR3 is CASSQGARESSSYEQYF. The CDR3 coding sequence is TGCGCCAGCAGCCAAGGTGCTCGGGAATCAAGCTCCTACGAGCAGTACTTC.

CDR3 sequence (DNA): TGTGCCAGCAGCGTAGAAGCGGGGGGGCGCGAGCAGTACTTC. Amino acids: CASSVEAGGREQYF. This chain joins TRBV9 and TRBJ2-7, with 10 bases that match TRBD2. Germline CDR1 and CDR2: SGDLS and YYNGEE. This CDR3 is built from 14 residues. J was trimmed by 6 bases and V by 0 bases; bases with no gene match: 3.

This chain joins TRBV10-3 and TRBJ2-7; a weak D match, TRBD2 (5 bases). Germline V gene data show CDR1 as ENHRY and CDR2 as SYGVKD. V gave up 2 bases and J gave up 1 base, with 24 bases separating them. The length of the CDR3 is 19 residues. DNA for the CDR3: TGTGCCATCAGTGAGCCCCAAGCCCTCGGGGTACTACGTTCCTACGAGCAGTACTTC. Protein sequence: CAISEPQALGVLRSYEQYF.

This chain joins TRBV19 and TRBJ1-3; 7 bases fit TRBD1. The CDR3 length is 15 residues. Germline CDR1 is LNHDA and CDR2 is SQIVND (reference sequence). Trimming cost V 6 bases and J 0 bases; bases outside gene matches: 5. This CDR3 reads CASSIDRDSGNTIYF. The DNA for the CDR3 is TGTGCCAGTAGCATTGACAGGGACTCTGGAAACACCATATATTTT. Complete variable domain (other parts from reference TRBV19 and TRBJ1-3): DGGITQSPKYLFRKEGQNVTLSCEQNLNHDAMYWYRQDPGQGLRLIYYSQIVNDFQKGDIAEGYSVSREKKESFPLTVTSAQKNPTAFYLCASSIDRDSGNTIYFGEGSWLTVV.

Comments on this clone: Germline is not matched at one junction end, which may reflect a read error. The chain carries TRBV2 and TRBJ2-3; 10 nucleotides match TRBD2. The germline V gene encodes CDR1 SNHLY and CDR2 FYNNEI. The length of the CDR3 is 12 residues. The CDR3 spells CASSESWTSGLF. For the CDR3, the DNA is TGTGCCAGCAGTGAATCTTGGACTAGCGGTTTATTT.

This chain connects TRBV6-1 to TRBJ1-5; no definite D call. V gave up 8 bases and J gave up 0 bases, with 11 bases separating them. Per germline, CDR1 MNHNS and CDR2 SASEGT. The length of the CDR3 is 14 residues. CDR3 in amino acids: CASCRVNSNQPQHF. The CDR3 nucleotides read TGTGCCAGCTGTCGAGTGAATAGCAATCAGCCCCAGCATTTT.

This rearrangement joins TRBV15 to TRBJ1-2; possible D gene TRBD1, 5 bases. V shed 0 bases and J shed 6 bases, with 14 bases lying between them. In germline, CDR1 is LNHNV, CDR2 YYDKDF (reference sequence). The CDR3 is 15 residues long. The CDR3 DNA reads TGTGCCACCAGCAGAGATCGGTCCAGGGTAGATGGCTACACCTTC. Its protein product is CATSRDRSRVDGYTF.

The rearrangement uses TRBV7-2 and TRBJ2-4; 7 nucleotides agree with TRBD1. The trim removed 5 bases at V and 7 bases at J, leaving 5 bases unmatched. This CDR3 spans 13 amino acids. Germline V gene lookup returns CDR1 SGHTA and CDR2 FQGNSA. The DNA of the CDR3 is TGTGCCAGCAGCCCACAGGGGTGGAACATTCAGTACTTC. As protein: CASSPQGWNIQYF.